This TCR beta chain derives from a study of T cells in women clearing cervical HPV infection. Study-level points and caveats: Repertoire richness, not evenness, was significantly elevated in CIN3+ cases versus controls.

The data were produced by immunoSEQ multiplex PCR, yet TCRdb's version contains in-frame clones alone and is incomplete. The data include about 18,000 clones; the top ten clones carry about 15%. Concerning this clone itself: The antigen remains undetermined.

The receptor comes from a woman between 18 and 75 years old with a cervical HPV16 infection that either progressed to CIN3+ or cleared (not recorded which). The sequenced material came from blood buffy coat.

The CDR3: CASSPDSTYEQYF. Partial CDR3 DNA: TGTGCCAGCAGCCCCGACAGTACCTACGAG. V and J are TRBV7-9 and TRBJ2-7, with D maybe TRBD1 (5 bases). The read gets to within 3 residues of the CDR3 end, and the germline J gene fills in the rest. V was cut by 5 bases and J by 2 bases, with 10 bases left in between. The CDR3 consists of 13 residues. Germline CDR1 is SEHNR and CDR2 is FQNEAQ (reference sequence).